The subject of this entry is one T cell receptor beta chain. Germline loops: CDR1 MNHEY, CDR2 SMNVEV (reference sequence). This CDR3 spans 15 amino acids. This record comes from a study of T cells expressing NK-cell markers. Study information: There were seven HCMV-seropositive donors and one seronegative donor among the eight sequenced.

One entry per CDR3 protein, without DNA, is what TCRdb gives after re-calling the 5' RACE reads. Seen in this sample are 350,000 to 400,000 distinct CDR3 sequences; the ten most common clones hold about 11%. The origin of this receptor is a woman between 45 and 65 years old in good health. The sequencing sample was made of blood T cells: a sorted CD56 or NKG2C T cell subset, CD4+ or CD8+ T cells, or bulk PBMC T cells (not recorded which). The rearrangement joins TRBV27 to TRBJ2-2. This CDR3 is CASSFWAGRTGELFF.